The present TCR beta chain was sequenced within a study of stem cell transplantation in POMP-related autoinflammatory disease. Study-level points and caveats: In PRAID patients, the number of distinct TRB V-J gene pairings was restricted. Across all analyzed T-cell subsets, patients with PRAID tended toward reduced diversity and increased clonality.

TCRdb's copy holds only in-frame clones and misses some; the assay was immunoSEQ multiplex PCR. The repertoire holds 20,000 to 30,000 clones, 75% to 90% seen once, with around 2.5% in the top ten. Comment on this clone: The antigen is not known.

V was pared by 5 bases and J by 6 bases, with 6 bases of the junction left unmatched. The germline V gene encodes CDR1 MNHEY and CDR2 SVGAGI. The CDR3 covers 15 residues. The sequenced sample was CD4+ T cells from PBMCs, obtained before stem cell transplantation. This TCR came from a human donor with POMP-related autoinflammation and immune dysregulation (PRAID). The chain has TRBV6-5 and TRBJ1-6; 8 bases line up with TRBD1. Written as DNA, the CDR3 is TGTGCCAGCAGTAAAGGGACAGGTGTTAATTCACCCCTCCACTTT. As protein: CASSKGTGVNSPLHF.